This T cell receptor beta chain was recorded in a study of shared T cell receptors in the human thymus. Clones were sequenced by immunoSEQ multiplex PCR, and TCRdb holds only the in-frame ones, with some missing. The sample consists of about 380,000 clones, around 95% of them appearing once. This CDR3 is built from 13 residues. Per germline, CDR1 MDHEN and CDR2 SYDVKM. Trimming took 2 bases from V and 5 from J, leaving 9 bases between them. The sequence derives from a human donor. The rearrangement links TRBV28 to TRBJ2-5; D may be TRBD2 (5 bases). Sequenced: thymocytes. The CDR3 sequence: CASSLGGVETQYF. Here the CDR3 DNA reads TGTGCCAGCAGTTTAGGAGGCGTGGAGACCCAGTACTTC.